The following is a TCR beta chain sequence with its context. Its antigen remains undetermined. No much larger clonotype is one base removed from it; base qualities were not supplied. The data originate from a study of cytomegalovirus exposure and HLA in healthy donors (dated by TCRdb to about 2017). With respect to the entire study: According to an earlier analysis of 587 of the donors, about 179 million T cells yielded 90 million to 140 million unique TCR beta sequences and more than 250 Gb of sequence data. In addition to the first cohort of around 670 subjects, a separate validation cohort of 120 different subjects was used. Class I and class II HLA loci were covered by the typing at four-digit resolution. On average, roughly 240,000 unique TCR beta nucleotide sequences were sequenced per donor among more than 350 genotyped donors of the cohort, with roughly 19% of those sequences being non-productive. To predict cytomegalovirus infection status, the study combined high-throughput TCR immunosequencing, statistical association of individual TCRs with disease status, and machine learning. Roughly five DR-DQ haplotypes were handled as single units for association and clustering because linkage in the cohort was strong. Every repertoire in the discovery cohort had been generated on one and the same sequencing platform. The study aimed to test whether signatures of past pathogen exposure could be identified by cataloging public T cell receptors. The T cell repertoires of 666 subjects were profiled by immunosequencing and related to cytomegalovirus serostatus. An early release covering around 630 HLA-typed donors comprised around 300 gigabases of sequencing data and roughly 85 million unique TCR sequences. Genome-wide SNP genotypes for about 60% of the roughly 700 donors were used in a later genetic analysis, which treated that subset as a discovery cohort. To decide whether each TCR beta V gene segment behaved as functional or pseudogenic, an earlier analysis of approximately 620 of the donors relied on high-throughput TCR beta sequencing. Rather than using new phenotypic data, the later analysis identified candidate immune exposures from TCR beta sequences and from how often those sequences occurred across donors. Typing coverage varied by locus: roughly 629-640 donors for A, B, C, DRB1 and DQB1; around 560 for DQA1; 606 for DPA1; roughly 450 for DPB1. In a later analysis, previously published TCR beta repertoires from several hundred donors were re-analyzed and high-resolution HLA genotyping was added so that TCR occurrence patterns could be studied. Alongside the repertoire data, information on donor age, sex, ethnicity and CMV serostatus was compiled. Of the 350 to 400 genotyped donors, about 80% fell in the genetic ancestry cluster associated with self-reported Caucasian donors.

The cohort consisted of 600 to 700 healthy bone marrow donors. Cohort members were all nominally healthy when sampled, although unrecorded immune exposures were likely present. The donor tested CMV seropositive and was one of the 289 seropositive cohort members. A peripheral blood sample was collected from each donor, and TCR beta sequencing was performed on peripheral blood mononuclear cells. Genomic DNA extraction from the blood cell samples was performed with the Qiagen DNeasy Blood Extraction Kit. Library preparation employed the immunoSEQ multiplex PCR assay. For the multiplex PCR, a mixture combining 60 forward primers for TCR Vbeta segments and 13 reverse primers for TCR Jbeta segments was used. A multiplex PCR assay on genomic DNA amplified the CDR3 region of rearranged TCR beta genes. On the Illumina HiSeq System, the amplified TCR beta libraries were sequenced as 87-base-pair reads. The source study handled its data this way. Across the 500 to 850 repertoires, a later analysis counted roughly 77 million unique TCR beta chains, 9.5 million to 13 million of which were shared by at least two donors. To remove PCR and sequencing errors, raw reads were error-corrected and collapsed into unique sequences using a nearest-neighbor algorithm that merged closely related sequences. CDR3 sequences were aligned to IMGT reference sequences to assign V, D and J gene segments. Each retained sequence needed at least a six-nucleotide match to both a V gene segment and a J gene segment. Rearrangements were called productive when the CDR3 lacked stop codons and stayed in frame with V and J; all others were non-productive. CDR3 was defined by IMGT convention, running from the second conserved V-encoded cysteine to the conserved J-encoded phenylalanine. Sequences without an unambiguous match to a single V gene segment were excluded from the earlier analysis of a few hundred of the donors. In an earlier analysis of 450 to 750 of the donors, a V segment was called functional when productive rearrangements were above 56.7%, and segregating when the standard deviation between donors exceeded 5%. A statistical classification framework was built for diagnosing cytomegalovirus status from the catalog of TCR beta chain sequences. A later analysis assigned V and J genes by comparing TCR nucleotide sequences with IMGT/GENE-DB human TR gene sequences. The TCRdist pipeline was used in a later analysis to assign CDR3 sequences and most-parsimonious VDJ recombination scenarios. In a later analysis, each TCR beta chain was defined by its CDR3 amino acid sequence together with its V-gene family, and reads lacking a unique V-gene family were excluded. In a later analysis, 450 to 600 highly shared, low-generation-probability nucleotide sequences were removed to address suspected cross-contamination and a sequencing artifact. A later analysis calculated a clonal expansion index for each public chain from normalized within-repertoire ranks of inferred template counts. A later analysis computed generation probabilities with a VDJ recombination model fitted to out-of-frame rearrangements, and checked the results against IGoR. A later analysis scored TCR-TCR, TCR-HLA and TCR-CMV co-occurrence with hypergeometric tests, applying a repertoire-size bias correction to TCR pairs. In a later analysis, false discovery rates were estimated by permuting HLA or CMV assignments 20 times. In a later analysis, co-occurring TCRs were grouped using DBSCAN, and TCRdist sequence similarity was added for clustering within HLA-allele-positive subsets. For co-occurrence clustering, repertoires with fewer than 30,000 or more than 120,000 public chains were excluded, along with a handful of repertoires with anomalous nucleotide sharing. TCRdb's version of the immuneACCESS table is confined to in-frame rearrangements and falls short of the full clone set. An unresolved V gene accounts for under half of the shortfall where checked; the remainder is of unknown origin. D and trimming were read from the DNA, whereas the V and J calls and clone size are those reported in that table. The sample table records hundreds of thousands of clones; 82% of these occur just once. Around 6% of the sample is taken by the ten largest.

Spanning cysteine to valine, the CDR3 consists of 13 amino acids. This entry keeps only the CDR3 DNA: 39 bases, framed from base 1. CDR1 and CDR2, looked up from the germline V gene, are MNHNS and SASEGT. V loses 5 bases, J loses 3 bases, and the germline ends lie 11 bases apart. Points the paper makes about the study in general: While some public TCRs were present in many individuals, most TCR sequences turned up only very rarely across donors. Because HLA typing was missing for some donors at each locus, association tests included only the typed subset. Compared with the approximately 700-donor mean, donors in an Asian-associated ancestry cluster had fewer N-insertions in productive TCRs, according to a later genetic analysis. When HLA alleles, especially DR and DQ, strongly co-occurred, TCR associations were difficult to assign to individual alleles. A later analysis found that TCR association rates varied across HLA loci, with DRB1 alleles showing the most associated TCRs and HLA-C alleles the fewest. A group of highly shared sequence variants was considered likely to be a technical artifact of the sequencing pipeline. The presence/absence analyses assumed that sequencing depth was roughly uniform across donors, and that assumption may not be true. In a later analysis, 16,951 TCR beta sequences were associated with specific HLA alleles at a false discovery rate of 0.05. An earlier analysis of approximately 600 of the donors showed that most TCR beta V segments appeared in productive rearrangements either about 90% or about 30% of the time, which broadly matched IMGT annotations. The only immune exposure information available for the cohort was CMV serostatus. V-gene and J-gene trimming of TCR beta chains was associated with a missense DCLRE1C variant in a later genetic analysis, and the association was replicated in an independent cohort. The 87-base-pair reads could not distinguish some IMGT-functional V segments, including TRBV6-2 and TRBV6-3, so those segments were excluded. Three of the identified cytomegalovirus-associated TCR beta chains were confirmed in vitro to be specific for cytomegalovirus antigens. Linkage disequilibrium might explain the correlated functional status among segregating V segments, but an unknown experimental factor could not be ruled out. Because counts were too low, roughly 16 rarely observed V segments, including chromosome 9 orphons, were excluded from the earlier analysis of 500 to 700 of the donors. The classifier was reported to diagnose cytomegalovirus status with high specificity and sensitivity in both the original cohort and the validation cohort. Compared with equally common non-associated chains, HLA-associated TCR beta chains in a later analysis were more clonally expanded and had lower generation probabilities. Most CMV-associated TCR beta chains appeared to be HLA-restricted in a later analysis, and the HLA associations seemed to be driven largely by CMV exposure. A further reported finding was that TCR beta sequences accurately predicted the HLA-A and HLA-B alleles for most subjects in the first cohort. In this cohort, only TCR beta chains were sequenced, and detectable features were limited by the absence of alpha or paired-chain data. In the study, around 150 TCR beta chains were listed as associated with cytomegalovirus. The authors suggested that the approach could potentially be extended to other disease states and immunological phenotypes. A later analysis reported that several top co-occurrence clusters appeared linked to parvovirus B19, influenza, CMV and Epstein-Barr virus.

This sequence was found in a man aged 35-49 years in good health and CMV-seropositive. The sequence links TRBV6-1 to TRBJ2-7; the D gene is not confidently resolved. The specimen sequenced was PBMCs. The base sequence is TGTGCCAGCAGTTGGGCATTAGGCTACGAGCAGTACGTC. Its protein reads: CASSWALGYEQYV.